This TCR beta chain came from a study of CD8+ T cells in alopecia areata. Regarding treatment: oral pan-JAK inhibitor, 5-10 mg twice daily. cDNA prepared by RNA extraction and subsequent reverse transcription served as the template for sequencing. Method: immunoSEQ multiplex PCR; TCRdb's copy keeps in-frame clones and lacks some. The repertoire consists of roughly 200,000 clones, with roughly three fifths occurring once and the leading ten covering 3% to 3.5%. The ends were cut back, 2 bases at V and 5 bases at J, with 10 bases in the middle. This CDR3 region has 14 residues. The germline V gene encodes CDR1 GTSNPN and CDR2 SVGIG (reference sequence).

This clonotype was obtained from a human donor with alopecia areata. Material: CD4+ T cells sorted from blood, obtained at week 4, from a patient treated with tofacitinib. This chain links TRBV30 with TRBJ1-6; D may be TRBD1 (5 bases). CDR3 residues: CAWSRGDHNSPLHF. In DNA, the CDR3 is TGTGCCTGGAGTCGAGGGGACCATAATTCACCCCTCCACTTT.